The 13 T cell receptor beta chains below all came from one sample that was sequenced in a study of Ad26.COV2.S vaccination and SARS-CoV-2 variants. Profiling relied on immunoSEQ multiplex PCR, and the TCRdb table lists in-frame clones only, not all of them. The sample lists around 370,000 clones, roughly nine tenths occurring once. Sequences were derived from peripheral blood, sampled after recovery from COVID-19. These receptors originate from a human donor who had recovered from COVID-19.

The chain is built from TRBV3-1 (or the pseudogene TRBV3-2) and TRBJ1-6; D is unclear. The germline V gene has CDR1 LGHDT and CDR2 YNNKEL (reference sequence). Trimming took 0 bases from V and 0 from J, leaving 9 bases between them. The CDR3 length is 17 residues. CDR3 amino acids: CASSQDKRSSYNSPLHF. CDR3 in DNA: TGTGCCAGCAGCCAAGATAAGAGGAGCTCCTATAATTCACCCCTCCACTTT.

The chain links TRBV5-1 to TRBJ1-2; 7 bases map to TRBD1. Germline V gene sequence: CDR1 SGHRS, CDR2 YFSETQ. This CDR3 region has 15 residues. V lost 2 bases to trimming and J lost 8 bases; unmatched junction nucleotides: 12. The CDR3 region has the DNA TGCGCCAGCAGCTTTTCACCTCTTGACAGGGACGGCTACACCTTC. This sequence encodes CASSFSPLDRDGYTF.

The chain combines TRBV5-1 with TRBJ2-3; the match to TRBD2 covers 8 bases. Germline CDR1 SGHRS, CDR2 YFSETQ. Trimming took 0 bases from V and 4 from J; bases not matched to a gene: 10. The CDR3 is made up of 17 amino acids. The CDR3 sequence is CASSLGALGGGSDTQYF. The CDR3 bases are TGCGCCAGCAGCTTGGGAGCCCTCGGGGGGGGGTCAGATACGCAGTATTTT.

The gene calls are TRBV10-3 and TRBJ2-7; TRBD2 is a possible D gene (7 bases). The CDR3 is 16 amino acids. Trimming pared 8 bases from V and 1 base from J, leaving 21 bases between. Germline V CDR1 and CDR2: ENHRY, SYGVKD. In nucleotides, the CDR3 is TGTGCCATCGGCGGAGGGGGTAGCGGGCTATCCTACGAGCAGTACTTC. Translating it yields CAIGGGGSGLSYEQYF.

This clone has only one observation. The chain couples TRBV11-2 to TRBJ2-7; no clear D gene. The germline V gene encodes CDR1 SGHAT and CDR2 FQNNGV. V was shortened by 8 bases and J by 3 bases, with 20 bases between the two germline ends. The length of the CDR3 is 15 residues. The chain's CDR3 is CASPPDGRINYEQYF. The CDR3 DNA reads as TGTGCCAGCCCCCCTGACGGACGGATTAACTACGAGCAGTACTTC.

The chain couples TRBV10-1 to TRBJ2-7; TRBD1 agrees at 8 bases. From germline, CDR1 is WNHNN and CDR2 SYGVQD (reference sequence). The CDR3 covers 14 residues. The CDR3 sequence is CARTRGQGPYEQYF. CDR3 bases: TGCGCAAGAACCAGGGGGCAGGGCCCCTACGAGCAGTACTTC.

This sequence joins TRBV6-5 and TRBJ2-6; weak D call: TRBD1 (6 bases). The germline V gene has CDR1 MNHEY and CDR2 SVGAGI. The CDR3 spans 14 residues. V shed 3 bases and J shed 4 bases, with 7 bases lying between them. The CDR3 loop is CASSYGGGANVLTF. The DNA of the CDR3 is TGTGCCAGCAGTTATGGGGGCGGGGCCAACGTCCTGACTTTC.

The V call is TRBV7-9, the J call TRBJ1-1, with D possibly being TRBD1 (6 bases). The CDR3 has 15 residues. From germline, CDR1 is SEHNR and CDR2 FQNEAQ (reference sequence). V lost 5 bases and J lost 0, with 13 bases in between. CDR3 nucleotides: TGTGCCAGCAGCACTAAAGGGACATTGAACACTGAAGCTTTCTTT. The encoded protein is CASSTKGTLNTEAFF.

This clone has only one observation. This rearrangement joins TRBV9 to TRBJ2-1; TRBD2 aligns across 10 bases. CDR1 and CDR2 from the germline V gene are SGDLS and YYNGEE. The CDR3 is 17 residues long. The V and J ends lost 3 bases and 2 bases, in that order; junction bases with no gene match: 8. The CDR3 is CASSAYSGTSAYNEQFF. The CDR3 bases are TGTGCCAGCAGCGCCTATTCCGGGACTAGCGCCTACAATGAGCAGTTCTTC.

The chain couples TRBV4-3 to TRBJ2-7, with TRBD2 matching 10 bases. With V trimmed by 2 bases and J by 2 bases, 6 bases remained unmatched. The CDR3 length is 16 residues. CDR1 LGHNA and CDR2 YSLEER come from the germline V gene. The CDR3: CASSQSSGGQTYEQYF. Written as DNA, the CDR3 is TGCGCCAGCAGCCAATCTAGCGGGGGCCAAACCTACGAGCAGTACTTC.

V gene TRBV19 combines with J gene TRBJ1-5, with 8 bases matching TRBD1. This CDR3 has 13 residues. The V gene end was trimmed by 5 bases and the J gene end by 5 bases; junction bases not matched to a gene: 2. In germline, CDR1 is LNHDA, CDR2 SQIVND (reference sequence). The CDR3 loop is CASSYRGDQPQHF. For the CDR3, the DNA is TGTGCCAGTAGTTACAGGGGGGATCAGCCCCAGCATTTT.

Concerning this clone: The same CDR3 arises from other DNA sequences in this sample as well. The rearrangement uses TRBV3-1 (or the pseudogene TRBV3-2) and TRBJ1-5; D is unresolved. Deletions cut 1 base from V and 4 bases from J, with 8 bases between. This CDR3 comprises 14 residues. Germline assignment: CDR1 LGHDT and CDR2 YNNKEL (reference sequence). CDR3: CASSQGTVNQPQHF. CDR3 DNA sequence: TGTGCCAGCAGCCAAGGCACAGTTAATCAGCCCCAGCATTTT.

The rearrangement joins TRBV6-5 to TRBJ2-7, with D hard to call. Germline V lookup: CDR1 MNHEY, CDR2 SVGAGI. V was clipped by 7 bases and J by 2 bases, with 18 bases between them. The CDR3 consists of 15 residues. The CDR3 reads CASNNQDAGTYEQYF. CDR3 nucleotide sequence: TGTGCCAGCAACAACCAAGATGCAGGAACCTACGAGCAGTACTTC.